This T cell receptor (beta chain) was sequenced during a study of CDR3 diversity in severe acne. CDR1 and CDR2 (germline): LNHDA, SQIVND (reference sequence). The CDR3 extends over 15 amino acids. V dropped 6 bases and J dropped 6 bases, with 17 bases sitting between them. TCRdb recomputed calls from the PCR reads with MiXCR, one row per CDR3 protein. The table has about 85,000 distinct CDR3 sequences, around half seen once; the top ten hold about a tenth. This sequence originates from a male donor in good health, serving as a control. Input material: blood. The chain links TRBV19 to TRBJ2-2; tentatively, D is TRBD1 or TRBD2 (6 bases each). The chain's CDR3 is CASSPSQRGAGELFF. CDR3 DNA sequence: TGTGCCAGTAGCCCTTCCCAAAGGGGGGCCGGGGAGCTGTTTTTT.